A single sample is the source of the 9 T cell receptor beta chains below, sequenced in a study of T cell responses to AZD1222 COVID-19 vaccine. Assay: immunoSEQ multiplex PCR; the TCRdb copy retains only in-frame clones and omits some. Of about 120,000 clones in the sample, about 94% were seen once. Here the sequenced sample was peripheral blood, taken 28 days after the second AZD1222 dose. The receptor source for this set is an adult who received the AZD1222 COVID-19 vaccine.

The chain uses TRBV5-1 and TRBJ1-5, with 7 bases identical to TRBD1. Germline V gene lookup returns CDR1 SGHRS and CDR2 YFSETQ. This CDR3 is 17 amino acids long. J gave up 0 bases and V 7 bases, and 13 bases lay outside the gene matches. The CDR3 nucleotides are TGCGCCAGCGCACGGGGACAGACCACATATAGCAATCAGCCCCAGCATTTT. It encodes CASARGQTTYSNQPQHF.

The CDR3 loop reads CASSLQGLAKNIQYF. CDR3 in DNA: TGTGCCAGCTCACTCCAGGGCTTAGCCAAAAACATTCAGTACTTC. The chain couples TRBV18 to TRBJ2-4; TRBD1 is a possible D gene (5 bases). The CDR3 sequence is 15 residues long. Trimming removed 4 bases at V and 0 bases at J, with 10 bases between. Per germline, CDR1 KGHSH and CDR2 LQKENI.

The chain employs TRBV10-3 and TRBJ2-1; D uncertain. V lost 4 bases and J lost 6, with 7 bases in between. The CDR3 is 12 residues long. Germline lookup yields CDR1 ENHRY and CDR2 SYGVKD. The CDR3 reads CAISAPSNEQFF. Written as DNA, the CDR3 is TGTGCCATCAGTGCCCCTTCCAATGAGCAGTTCTTC.

The chain recombines TRBV6-5 with TRBJ2-7; 8 bases agree with TRBD1. Per the germline V gene, CDR1 is MNHEY and CDR2 is SVGAGI. Trimming at V came to 2 bases and at J to 3 bases, leaving 3 bases not matched to a gene. The length of the CDR3 is 14 residues. The CDR3 loop is CASSYGGQDYEQYF. In DNA form, the CDR3 reads TGTGCCAGCAGTTACGGGGGACAGGACTACGAGCAGTACTTC.

V is TRBV5-1 and J is TRBJ1-1; D perhaps matches TRBD1 (5 bases). CDR1 SGHRS and CDR2 YFSETQ come from the germline V gene. This CDR3 region has 11 residues. Trimming shortened V by 4 bases and J by 10 bases, and 11 bases separated the two germline ends. DNA for the CDR3: TGCGCCAGCAGCCCGGGGCTGGGAGCTTTCTTT. It specifies CASSPGLGAFF.

This rearrangement joins TRBV19 to TRBJ2-1; 8 positions agree with TRBD2. Trimming removed 6 bases from V and 7 bases from J; junction bases left unmatched: 20. The CDR3 contains 18 residues. Germline V gene data show CDR1 as LNHDA and CDR2 as SQIVND (reference sequence). The CDR3, as DNA: TGTGCCAGTAGCCTCTCCTACGGACTAGCCCTTGTGATGAATGAGCAGTTCTTC. Translation gives CASSLSYGLALVMNEQFF. Full variable domain (missing parts from reference TRBV19 and TRBJ2-1): DGGITQSPKYLFRKEGQNVTLSCEQNLNHDAMYWYRQDPGQGLRLIYYSQIVNDFQKGDIAEGYSVSREKKESFPLTVTSAQKNPTAFYLCASSLSYGLALVMNEQFFGPGTRLTVL.

V and J are TRBV19 and TRBJ1-6; 9 bases are a match to TRBD1. The ends lost 6 bases at V and 9 bases at J; junction bases unmatched: 9. The CDR3 sequence is 15 residues long. Per the germline V gene, CDR1 is LNHDA and CDR2 is SQIVND (reference sequence). The CDR3 sequence is CASSLGTGFSSPLHF. DNA of the CDR3: TGTGCCAGTAGCCTCGGGACAGGGTTTAGTTCACCCCTCCACTTT. Combining the CDR3 with reference TRBV19 and TRBJ1-6 gives the whole variable domain DGGITQSPKYLFRKEGQNVTLSCEQNLNHDAMYWYRQDPGQGLRLIYYSQIVNDFQKGDIAEGYSVSREKKESFPLTVTSAQKNPTAFYLCASSLGTGFSSPLHFGNGTRLTVT.

The chain has TRBV5-1 and TRBJ1-1, with D unresolved. With 2 bases removed from V and 5 bases from J, the gap between germline ends came to 22 bases. This CDR3 has 17 amino acids. Germline values: CDR1 SGHRS, CDR2 YFSETQ. Written as DNA, the CDR3 is TGCGCCAGCAGCTTCCGCCTTCGAATGAAGGGAAGGACTGAAGCTTTCTTT. Translation: CASSFRLRMKGRTEAFF.

The CDR3 region is CASRSTVGSSQPQHF. CDR3 DNA: TGTGCCAGCAGATCCACAGTGGGGTCGTCTCAGCCCCAGCATTTT. The gene calls are TRBV6-5 and TRBJ1-5; D is undetermined. Trimming stripped 6 bases from V and 6 bases from J, with 18 bases between. This CDR3 region has 15 residues. The germline gives CDR1 MNHEY, CDR2 SVGAGI.